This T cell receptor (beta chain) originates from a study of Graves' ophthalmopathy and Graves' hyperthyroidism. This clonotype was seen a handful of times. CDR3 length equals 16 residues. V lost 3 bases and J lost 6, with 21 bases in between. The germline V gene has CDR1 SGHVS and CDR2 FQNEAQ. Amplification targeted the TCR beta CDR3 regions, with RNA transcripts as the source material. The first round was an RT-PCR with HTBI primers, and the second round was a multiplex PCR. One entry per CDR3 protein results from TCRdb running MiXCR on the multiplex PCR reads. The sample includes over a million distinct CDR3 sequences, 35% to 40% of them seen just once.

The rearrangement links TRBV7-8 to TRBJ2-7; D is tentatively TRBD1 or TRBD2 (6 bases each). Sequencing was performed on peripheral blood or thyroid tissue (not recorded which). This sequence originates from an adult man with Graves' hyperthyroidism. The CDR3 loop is CASSLVGDWRGGEQYF. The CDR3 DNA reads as TGTGCCAGCAGCTTGGTAGGGGACTGGCGAGGGGGCGAGCAGTACTTC.